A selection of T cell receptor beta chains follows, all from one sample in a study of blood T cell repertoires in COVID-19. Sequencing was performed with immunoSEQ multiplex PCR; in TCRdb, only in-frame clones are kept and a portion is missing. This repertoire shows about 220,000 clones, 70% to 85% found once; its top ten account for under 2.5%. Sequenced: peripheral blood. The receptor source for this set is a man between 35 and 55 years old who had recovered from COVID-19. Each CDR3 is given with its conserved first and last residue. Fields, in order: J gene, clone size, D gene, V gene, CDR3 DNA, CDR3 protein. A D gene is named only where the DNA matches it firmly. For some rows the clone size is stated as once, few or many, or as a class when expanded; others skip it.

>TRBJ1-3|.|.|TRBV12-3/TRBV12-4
TGTGCCAGCAGTTCCTACGCGGACACCATATATTTT
CASSSYADTIYF
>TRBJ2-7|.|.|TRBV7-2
TGTGCCAGCAGCTTATATTGGGGCGGAGGGGAGCAGTACTTC
CASSLYWGGGEQYF
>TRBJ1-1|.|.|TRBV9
TGTGCCAGCAGCGACCGGACAGCGAACACTGAAGCTTTCTTT
CASSDRTANTEAFF
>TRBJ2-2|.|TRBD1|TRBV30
TGTGCCTGGAGGGGACAGCCGAACACCGGGGAGCTGTTTTTT
CAWRGQPNTGELFF
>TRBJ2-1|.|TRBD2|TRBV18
TGTGCCAGCTCACCACTGATCGGAGCTAGCGGGATCTACAATGAGCAGTTCTTC
CASSPLIGASGIYNEQFF
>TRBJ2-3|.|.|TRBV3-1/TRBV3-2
TGTGCCAGCAGCCAAGGAGGTTCGGGTACGCAGTATTTT
CASSQGGSGTQYF
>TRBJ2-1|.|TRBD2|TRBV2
TGTGCCAGCAGAGAGAGGCCCCTGATAAAAGCGGGGGTGGACAATGAGCAGTTCTTC
CASRERPLIKAGVDNEQFF
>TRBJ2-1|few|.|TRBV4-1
TGCGCCAGCAGCCAACACATTCAGGGGTCCTACAATGAGCAGTTCTTC
CASSQHIQGSYNEQFF
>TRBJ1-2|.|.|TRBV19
TGTGCCAGTAGTATACGGGGGGGCAATGGCTACACCTTC
CASSIRGGNGYTF
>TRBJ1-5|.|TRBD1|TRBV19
TGTGCCAGTAAGGTAAGGGGACAGGGTCAGGATCAGCCCCAGCATTTT
CASKVRGQGQDQPQHF
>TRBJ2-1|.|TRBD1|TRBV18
TGTGCCAGCTCACCGCGACAGGGGAAGAGCTCCTACAATGAGCAGTTCTTC
CASSPRQGKSSYNEQFF
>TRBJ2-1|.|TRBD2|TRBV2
TGTGCCAGCAGTGTAGCGGGGGGGCCTGGAGAGCAGTTCTTC
CASSVAGGPGEQFF
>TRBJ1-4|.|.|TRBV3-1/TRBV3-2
TGTGCCAGCAGCCCCGACCGGGGAGGAGGTGAAAAACTGTTTTTT
CASSPDRGGGEKLFF
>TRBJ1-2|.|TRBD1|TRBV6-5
TGTGCCAGCAAGGCGACAGGGCCTAGCTATGGCTACACCTTC
CASKATGPSYGYTF
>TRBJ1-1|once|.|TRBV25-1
TGTGCCAGCGGCCAGGGGAACACTGAAGCTTTCTTT
CASGQGNTEAFF
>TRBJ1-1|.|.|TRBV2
TGTGCCAGCAGTGAAGCGGTCTTAGTCAACACTGAAGCTTTCTTT
CASSEAVLVNTEAFF
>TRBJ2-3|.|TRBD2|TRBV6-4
TGTGCCAGCAGTGAAGCGGGGGGCACAGATACGCAGTATTTT
CASSEAGGTDTQYF
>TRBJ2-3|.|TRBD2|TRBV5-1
TGCGCCAGCAGGACCGGGACTAGCGGGGGGGCGTTAGATACGCAGTATTTT
CASRTGTSGGALDTQYF
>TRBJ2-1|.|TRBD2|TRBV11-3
TGTGCCAGCAGCTCCCAGCGGGGTTACTCCTACAATGAGCAGTTCTTC
CASSSQRGYSYNEQFF
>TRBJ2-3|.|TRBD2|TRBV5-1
TGCGCCAGCAGCGGACTAGCGGGAGGTGGCACAGATACGCAGTATTTT
CASSGLAGGGTDTQYF
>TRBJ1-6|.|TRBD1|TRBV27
TGTGCCAGCAGTCCCCGGGACAGGACGAATTCACCCCTCCACTTT
CASSPRDRTNSPLHF
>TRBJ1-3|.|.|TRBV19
TGTGCCAGTAGTATCCCGGGGGCTGGAAACACCATATATTTT
CASSIPGAGNTIYF
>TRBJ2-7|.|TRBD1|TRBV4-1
TGCGCCAGCAGCCAAGGACAGGGGAACTACGAGCAGTACTTC
CASSQGQGNYEQYF
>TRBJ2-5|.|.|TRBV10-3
TGTGCCATCAGTGAAGGACACCCCCAAGAGACCCAGTACTTC
CAISEGHPQETQYF
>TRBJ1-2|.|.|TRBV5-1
TGCGCCAGCAGCTTGGGGGGGAGGACTGGCTACACCTTC
CASSLGGRTGYTF
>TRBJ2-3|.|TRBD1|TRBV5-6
TGTGCCAGCAGCATGCCGGGACAGGGTGGCCCAGATACGCAGTATTTT
CASSMPGQGGPDTQYF
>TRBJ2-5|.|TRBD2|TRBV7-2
TGTGCCAGCAGCGAGCGGGGCGAGGGGACCCAGTACTTC
CASSERGEGTQYF
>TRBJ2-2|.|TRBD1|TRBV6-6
TGTGCCAGCAGTCGAACGACAGGGGCGCACACCGGGGAGCTGTTTTTT
CASSRTTGAHTGELFF
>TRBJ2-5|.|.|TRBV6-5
TGTGCCAGAGGGGGGGTAGGGGCGAGTGAGACCCAGTACTTC
CARGGVGASETQYF
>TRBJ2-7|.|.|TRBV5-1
TGCGCCAGCCGCTCGACCGGGGGCGAGCAGTACTTC
CASRSTGGEQYF